A single sample gave rise to the 2 T cell receptor beta chains below, sequenced in a study of PD-L1 blockade in urothelial cancer. Clones were read by immunoSEQ multiplex PCR, and TCRdb kept only the in-frame ones, dropping some. The sample carries 35,000 to 55,000 clones, roughly 85% recorded once. Described time point: peripheral blood 6 weeks after treatment start. This sample comprised PBMCs, obtained around atezolizumab (anti-PD-L1) treatment. These receptors were obtained from a man aged 55-75 years with urothelial cancer.

The table lists this clone with a count of one. J is TRBJ2-6 and V is TRBV4-1, with a possible D match to TRBD2 (5 bases). V gave up 4 bases and J gave up 0 bases, with 16 bases separating them. This CDR3 has 18 amino acids. CDR1 and CDR2 from the germline V gene are MGHRA and YSYEKL. The CDR3 spells CASSLTRADNSGANVLTF. CDR3 nucleotide sequence: TGCGCCAGCAGCCTCACGCGGGCAGACAACTCTGGGGCCAACGTCCTGACTTTC.

CDR3 DNA: TGTGCCAGCAGTTACGCGGACGGGGAGGGCTCACCCCTCCACTTT. Encoded protein: CASSYADGEGSPLHF. This chain joins TRBV6-5 and TRBJ1-6; no reliable D call. Trimming shortened V by 2 bases and J by 10 bases, and 15 bases separated the two germline ends. The CDR3 totals 15 residues. Per germline, CDR1 MNHEY and CDR2 SVGAGI.